A single T cell receptor beta chain is shown here with its context. These data belong to a study of naive and memory T cell subsets. Germline V gene sequence: CDR1 SQVTM, CDR2 ANQGSEA. Trimming shortened V by 4 bases and J by 0 bases, and 4 bases separated the two germline ends. The CDR3 has 13 residues. The beta constant-region primer was an equimolar mix of two oligonucleotides covering TRBC1 and TRBC2. TCRdb reanalysed the UMI-ligation and nested PCR reads using MiXCR and keeps one entry per CDR3 protein. The sample yields 130,000 to 150,000 distinct CDR3 sequences, more than 15% seen once. The sequenced sample consisted of naive CD4+ T cells from blood. The origin of this receptor is a human donor in good health. V usage is TRBV29-1 and J usage is TRBJ2-6; D gene unclear. The CDR3, as DNA: TGCAGCGTTGGGAGCTCTGGGGCCAACGTCCTGACTTTC. It codes for CSVGSSGANVLTF.